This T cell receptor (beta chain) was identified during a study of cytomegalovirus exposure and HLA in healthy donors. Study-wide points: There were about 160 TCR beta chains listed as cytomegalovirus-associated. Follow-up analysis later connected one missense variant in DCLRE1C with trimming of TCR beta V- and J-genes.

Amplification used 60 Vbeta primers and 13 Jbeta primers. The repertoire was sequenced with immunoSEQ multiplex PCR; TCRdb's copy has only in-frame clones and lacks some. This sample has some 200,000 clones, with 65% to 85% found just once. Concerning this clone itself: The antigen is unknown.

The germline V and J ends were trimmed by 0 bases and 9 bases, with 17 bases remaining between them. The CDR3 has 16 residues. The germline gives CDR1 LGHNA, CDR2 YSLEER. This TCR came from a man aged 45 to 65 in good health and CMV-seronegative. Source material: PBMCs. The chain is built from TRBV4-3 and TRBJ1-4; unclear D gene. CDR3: CASSQDPPEYTQKLFF. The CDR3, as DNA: TGCGCCAGCAGCCAAGACCCCCCGGAGTACACACAAAAACTGTTTTTT.